One sample yielded the 19 T cell receptor beta chains listed below, sequenced in a study of T cells in Graves' hyperthyroidism and ophthalmopathy. The CDR3 regions of TCR beta were amplified from RNA transcripts. An initial round of RT-PCR targeting the TCR CDR3 relied on the HTBI primer set. Each CDR3 protein is one row after TCRdb ran MiXCR on the multiplex PCR reads. The sample lists fewer than 700,000 distinct CDR3 sequences; roughly a sixth were seen once. Sequencing was performed on blood. These receptor sequences come from a woman younger than 30 with Graves' ophthalmopathy.

At least ten counts were recorded for this clonotype. The chain employs TRBV30 and TRBJ2-7, with a weak D call TRBD1 (6 bases). This CDR3 is built from 13 residues. Trimming cost V 0 bases and J 3 bases, with 9 bases left between them. Germline lookup yields CDR1 GTSNPN and CDR2 SVGIG (reference sequence). In nucleotides, the CDR3 is TGTGCCTGGAGTGTGGGACATAACTACGAGCAGTACTTC. This sequence encodes CAWSVGHNYEQYF.

This clonotype was recorded many times. The V gene is TRBV7-6, the J gene TRBJ1-4; unclear D gene. Germline values: CDR1 SGHVS, CDR2 FNYEAQ. The CDR3 covers 18 residues. Trimming stripped 2 bases from V and 8 bases from J, with 24 bases between. The CDR3 DNA reads as TGTGCCAGCAGCTTAAGAAGGGCCTCATCTGGGGTATGGGAAAAACTGTTTTTT. Protein product: CASSLRRASSGVWEKLFF. Combining the CDR3 with reference TRBV7-6 and TRBJ1-4 gives the whole variable domain GAGVSQSPRYKVTKRGQDVALRCDPISGHVSLYWYRQALGQGPEFLTYFNYEAQQDKSGLPNDRFSAERPEGSISTLTIQRTEQRDSAMYRCASSLRRASSGVWEKLFFGSGTQLSVL.

Many counts were recorded for this clonotype. This rearrangement joins TRBV7-8 to TRBJ2-1, with 10 nucleotides matching TRBD2. In germline, CDR1 is SGHVS, CDR2 FQNEAQ. The CDR3 has 16 amino acids. Losses at the gene ends were 2 bases for V and 8 bases for J; bases not matched to a gene: 9. The CDR3 is CASSLRSGRAEDEQFF. In DNA form, the CDR3 reads TGTGCCAGCAGCTTAAGGAGCGGGAGGGCCGAGGATGAGCAGTTCTTC.

This clonotype was seen repeatedly, ten times or more. The V and J genes are TRBV20-1 and TRBJ2-7, with D possibly TRBD2 on 5 matching bases. CDR1 is DFQATT and CDR2 is SNEGSKA in the germline V gene (reference sequence). Between the trimmed V and J ends, which lost 1 base and 1 base, there was a span of 11 bases. There are 14 residues in the CDR3. The CDR3 sequence: CSARVPGGSYEQYF. The DNA for the CDR3 is TGCAGTGCTAGAGTACCAGGCGGGTCCTACGAGCAGTACTTC.

Comments on this clonotype: A much larger clone differs from this one at a single base, so this may be a read error. CDR3 in DNA: TGTGCCAGCAGGGGAGAGAACACCGGGGAGCTGTTTTTT. It encodes CASRGENTGELFF. This rearrangement joins TRBV4-2 to TRBJ2-2; possibly TRBD2 for D (5 bases). In germline, CDR1 is LGHNA, CDR2 YNFKEQ. CDR3 length equals 13 residues. Between the trimmed V and J ends, which lost 6 bases and 1 base, there was a span of 6 bases.

This clonotype is a singleton in its sample. The chain uses TRBV25-1 and TRBJ1-2, with TRBD1 matching 9 bases. V lost 1 base and J lost 6; bases outside the gene matches: 6. This CDR3 region has 15 residues. Germline CDR1 and CDR2: MGHDK and SYGVNS. The CDR3 region is CASSELGDRVDGYTF. The CDR3 DNA reads as TGTGCCAGCAGTGAATTGGGGGACAGGGTAGATGGCTACACCTTC.

This clonotype was picked up many times. V is TRBV11-3 and J is TRBJ2-2; TRBD1 might be the D (6 bases). V lost 3 bases and J lost 5, with 13 bases in between. This CDR3 contains 15 residues. Germline V gene sequence: CDR1 SGHNT, CDR2 YENEEA. As DNA, the CDR3 is TGTGCCAGCAGCTTCAGGGGAGTTGGGACCGGGGAGCTGTTTTTT. Protein sequence: CASSFRGVGTGELFF.

This clonotype was seen a handful of times. The chain links TRBV19 to TRBJ1-1, with D unresolved. The V end was cut by 3 bases, the J end by 1 base, with 6 bases between. The germline CDR1 and CDR2 sequences are LNHDA and SQIVND (reference sequence). This CDR3 has 13 residues. CDR3 nucleotides: TGTGCCAGTAGTATGGGCGAGAACACTGAAGCTTTCTTT. As protein: CASSMGENTEAFF.

There are a few counts of this clonotype. This chain links TRBV6-5 with TRBJ1-5; 8 nucleotides agree with TRBD1. V lost 3 bases and J lost 7; bases outside the gene matches: 5. The CDR3 covers 14 residues. CDR1 and CDR2 from the germline V gene are MNHEY and SVGAGI. The chain's CDR3 is CASSYGQGEQPQHF. The CDR3 DNA reads as TGTGCCAGCAGTTATGGACAGGGCGAACAGCCCCAGCATTTT.

The chain links TRBV28 to TRBJ2-7; the match to TRBD2 covers 9 bases. Per the germline V gene, CDR1 is MDHEN and CDR2 is SYDVKM. With 5 bases clipped from V and 1 base from J, the junction kept 9 bases outside the gene matches. The CDR3 runs 16 residues. The DNA for the CDR3 is TGTGCCAGCAGTCCTGGACTAGCGCAAACTTCCTACGAGCAGTACTTC. Protein product: CASSPGLAQTSYEQYF.

A note on this clonotype: Since a much larger clone is just one base distant, this may be a read error. V is TRBV9 and J is TRBJ2-7, with 9 bases identical to TRBD1. The V and J ends lost 3 bases and 5 bases, in that order; junction bases with no gene match: 0. Germline-derived CDR1 and CDR2 are SGDLS and YYNGEE. This CDR3 has 12 residues. This CDR3 is CASSGTGDEQYF. The CDR3 nucleotides read TGTGCCAGCAGCGGGACAGGGGACGAGCAGTACTTC.

This clonotype was seen ten or more times. This chain links TRBV30 with TRBJ1-3; D not certain. This CDR3 has 13 amino acids. Trimming cost V 1 base and J 10 bases, with 14 bases left between them. Germline lookup yields CDR1 GTSNPN and CDR2 SVGIG (reference sequence). CDR3 protein: CAWSGGYSGTIYF. The DNA for the CDR3 is TGTGCCTGGAGTGGAGGATACAGCGGGACCATATATTTT.

With respect to this clonotype: A much larger clone differs by one base, so this may be a read error. The V and J genes are TRBV6-2 or TRBV6-3 and TRBJ2-3, with D possibly matching TRBD1 (5 bases). V lost 2 bases to trimming and J lost 0 bases, with 9 bases between them. The CDR3 has 15 residues. Per germline, CDR1 MNHEY and CDR2 SVGEGT. The CDR3 nucleotides are TGTGCCAGCAGTTACGCTAGGACAAGCACAGATACGCAGTATTTT. It yields the protein CASSYARTSTDTQYF.

This clonotype was detected many times. The chain couples TRBV20-1 to TRBJ1-3; D uncertain. The germline V gene has CDR1 DFQATT and CDR2 SNEGSKA (reference sequence). The CDR3 totals 16 residues. Trimming took off 1 base at V and 0 bases at J, with 13 bases between the two ends. The CDR3 spells CSARAGPPHSGNTIYF. The CDR3 DNA sequence: TGCAGTGCTAGAGCCGGGCCACCTCACTCTGGAAACACCATATATTTT.

This clonotype occurred a few times. J is TRBJ1-5 and V is TRBV5-6; D remains ambiguous. V gave up 0 bases and J gave up 5 bases, with 9 bases separating them. The CDR3 sequence is 14 residues long. Per germline, CDR1 SGHDT and CDR2 YYEEEE. In nucleotides, the CDR3 is TGTGCCAGCAGCTTGGGCTCAGTAGATCAGCCCCAGCATTTT. Encoded protein: CASSLGSVDQPQHF. Full variable domain (missing parts from reference TRBV5-6 and TRBJ1-5): DAGVTQSPTHLIKTRGQQVTLRCSPKSGHDTVSWYQQALGQGPQFIFQYYEEEERQRGNFPDRFSGHQFPNYSSELNVNALLLGDSALYLCASSLGSVDQPQHFGDGTRLSIL.

This clonotype was seen repeatedly, ten times or more. The V call is TRBV7-2, the J call TRBJ1-2; 7 bases are shared with TRBD1. V lost 7 bases, J lost 4 bases, and 12 bases stayed unmatched. CDR1 is SGHTA, CDR2 FQGNSA, per germline. This CDR3 comprises 15 residues. The CDR3 loop reads CASTYRDRKGYGYTF. DNA for the CDR3: TGTGCCAGCACCTACAGGGACAGAAAAGGCTATGGCTACACCTTC.

In its sample, this clonotype was seen many times. The V call is TRBV30, the J call TRBJ1-2, with D unclear. Trimming took off 5 bases at V and 6 bases at J, with 13 bases between the two ends. The CDR3 extends over 12 amino acids. The germline V gene has CDR1 GTSNPN and CDR2 SVGIG (reference sequence). CDR3 protein: CAWDPGANGYTF. CDR3 in DNA: TGTGCCTGGGACCCGGGAGCAAATGGCTACACCTTC.

At least ten counts were recorded for this clonotype. The chain recombines TRBV5-1 with TRBJ1-1; a weak D match, TRBD1 (5 bases). The germline V gene encodes CDR1 SGHRS and CDR2 YFSETQ. The CDR3 spans 13 residues. V gave up 4 bases and J gave up 8 bases, with 15 bases separating them. CDR3 protein: CASSAQAHGEAFF. CDR3 nucleotide sequence: TGCGCCAGCAGCGCACAGGCCCATGGAGAAGCTTTCTTT. Full variable domain (outside the CDR3, taken from reference TRBV5-1 and TRBJ1-1): KAGVTQTPRYLIKTRGQQVTLSCSPISGHRSVSWYQQTPGQGLQFLFEYFSETQRNKGNFPGRFSGRQFSNSRSEMNVSTLELGDSALYLCASSAQAHGEAFFGQGTRLTVV.

This clonotype occurred a few times. This chain uses TRBV7-2 with TRBJ2-6, with a tentative D call TRBD1 (5 bases). Deletions cut 7 bases from V and 0 bases from J, with 16 bases between. The CDR3 has 17 residues. Germline CDR1 is SGHTA and CDR2 is FQGNSA. This CDR3 reads CASIKGRVVSGANVLTF. For the CDR3, the DNA is TGTGCCAGCATCAAGGGCAGGGTAGTCTCTGGGGCCAACGTCCTGACTTTC. Filled out from reference TRBV7-2 and TRBJ2-6, the complete variable domain reads GAGVSQSPSNKVTEKGKDVELRCDPISGHTALYWYRQSLGQGLEFLIYFQGNSAPDKSGLPSDRFSAERTGGSVSTLTIQRTQQEDSAVYLCASIKGRVVSGANVLTFGAGSRLTVL.